The source of this T cell receptor (beta chain) is a study of T cells expressing NK-cell markers. Study context: The TCR beta repertoires originated in sorted CD3+CD56+NKG2C+, CD3+CD56+NKG2C- and CD3+CD56-NKG2C+ T cells. Notes on the study in general: More than 5 donors showed dominant NKG2C+ clonotypes comprising roughly 1.0-7.0% of their CD8+ T cells.

Comment on this clonotype: Its antigen is unknown.

This CDR3 has 13 amino acids. CDR1 and CDR2 from the germline V gene are SGHAT and FQNNGV. The authors generated TCR beta cDNA through 5'RACE template switching with UMIs. TCRdb reprocessed the 5' RACE reads, keeping one entry per CDR3 protein, no DNA. In all, the sample yields 400,000 to 450,000 distinct CDR3 sequences. Input material: blood T cells: a sorted CD56 or NKG2C T cell subset, CD4+ or CD8+ T cells, or bulk PBMC T cells (not recorded which). The chain carries TRBV11-2 and TRBJ2-5. This TCR was recovered from a woman between 18 and 70 years old in good health. The CDR3 protein is CASSPTSQETQYF.